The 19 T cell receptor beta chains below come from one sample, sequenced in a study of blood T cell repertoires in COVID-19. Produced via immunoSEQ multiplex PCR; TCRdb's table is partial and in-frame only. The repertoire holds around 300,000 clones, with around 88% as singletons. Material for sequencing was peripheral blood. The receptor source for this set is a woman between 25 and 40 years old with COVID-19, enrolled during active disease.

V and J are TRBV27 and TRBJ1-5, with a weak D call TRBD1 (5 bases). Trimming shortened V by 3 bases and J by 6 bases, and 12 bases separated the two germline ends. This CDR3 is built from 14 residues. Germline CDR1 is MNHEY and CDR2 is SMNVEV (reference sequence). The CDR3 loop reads CASSFKGAVQPQHF. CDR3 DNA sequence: TGTGCCAGCAGTTTTAAAGGGGCTGTTCAGCCCCAGCATTTT.

The CDR3 is CASSLEAEQPQHF. The CDR3 bases are TGTGCCAGCAGCTTAGAGGCAGAACAGCCCCAGCATTTT. V gene TRBV11-3 combines with J gene TRBJ1-5; no firm D call. The CDR3 is 13 residues long. V lost 0 bases to trimming and J lost 7 bases, with 7 bases between them. Germline V lookup: CDR1 SGHNT, CDR2 YENEEA.

The DNA for the CDR3 is TGTGCCAGCAGTTCTCAGACAGGGTCTGAAGCTTTCTTT. This gives the protein CASSSQTGSEAFF. The J gene is TRBJ1-1, the V gene TRBV27, with 7 positions matching TRBD1. The ends lost 4 bases at V and 6 bases at J; junction bases unmatched: 5. The length of the CDR3 is 13 residues. CDR1 is MNHEY, CDR2 SMNVEV, per germline (reference sequence).

CDR3 nucleotides: TGTGCCAGCAGCAAAAGTGCCGTCGGCTCTGGAAACACCATATATTTT. Encoded protein: CASSKSAVGSGNTIYF. The rearrangement joins TRBV3-1 (or the pseudogene TRBV3-2) to TRBJ1-3; D uncertain. CDR1 and CDR2 from the germline V gene are LGHDT and YNNKEL (reference sequence). The V end lost 5 bases, the J end lost 0 bases, and 14 bases lay between the germline ends. The CDR3 spans 16 residues.

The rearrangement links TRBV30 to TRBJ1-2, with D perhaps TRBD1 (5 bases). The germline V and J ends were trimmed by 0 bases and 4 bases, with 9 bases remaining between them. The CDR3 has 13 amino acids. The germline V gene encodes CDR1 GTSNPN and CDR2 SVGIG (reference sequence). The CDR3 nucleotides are TGTGCCTGGAGTGTCCAGGGCTTCTATGGCTACACCTTC. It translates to CAWSVQGFYGYTF.

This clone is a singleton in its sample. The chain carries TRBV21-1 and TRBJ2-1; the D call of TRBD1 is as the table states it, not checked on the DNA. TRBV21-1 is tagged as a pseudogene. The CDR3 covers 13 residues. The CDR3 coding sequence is TGTGCCAGGGGGGGCAGGGGGCGCCTTATTGCATTCTTC. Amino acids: CARGGRGRLIAFF.

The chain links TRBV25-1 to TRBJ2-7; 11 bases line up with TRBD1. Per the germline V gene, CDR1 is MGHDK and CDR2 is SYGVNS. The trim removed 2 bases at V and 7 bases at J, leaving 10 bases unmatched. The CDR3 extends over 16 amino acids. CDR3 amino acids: CASSEEPGQGVGEQYF. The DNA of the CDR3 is TGTGCCAGCAGTGAAGAACCGGGACAGGGGGTAGGGGAGCAGTACTTC.

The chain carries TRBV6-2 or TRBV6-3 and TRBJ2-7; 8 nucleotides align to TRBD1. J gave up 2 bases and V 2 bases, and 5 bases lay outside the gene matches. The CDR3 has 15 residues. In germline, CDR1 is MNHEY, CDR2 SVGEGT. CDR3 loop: CASSYGQGLAYEQYV. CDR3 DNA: TGTGCCAGCAGTTACGGACAGGGCCTCGCCTACGAGCAGTACGTC.

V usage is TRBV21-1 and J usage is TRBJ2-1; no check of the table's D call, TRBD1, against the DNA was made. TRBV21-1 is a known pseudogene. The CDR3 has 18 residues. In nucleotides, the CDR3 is TGTGCCAGCAGCAAAGATGCGAAAGGACACGGAAAAGGGAATGAGCAGTTCTTC. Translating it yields CASSKDAKGHGKGNEQFF.

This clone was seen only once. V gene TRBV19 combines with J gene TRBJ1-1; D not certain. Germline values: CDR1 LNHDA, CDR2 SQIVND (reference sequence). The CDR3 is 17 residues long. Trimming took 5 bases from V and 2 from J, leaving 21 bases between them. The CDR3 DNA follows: TGTGCCAGTAGTCTTACGCCGACCCCCGAGGCCAACACTGAAGCTTTCTTT. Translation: CASSLTPTPEANTEAFF.

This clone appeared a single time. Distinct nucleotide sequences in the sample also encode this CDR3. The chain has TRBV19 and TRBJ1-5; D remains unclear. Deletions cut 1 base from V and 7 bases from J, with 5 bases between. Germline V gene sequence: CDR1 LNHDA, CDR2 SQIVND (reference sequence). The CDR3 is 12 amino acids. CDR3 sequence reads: CASSIGAQPQHF. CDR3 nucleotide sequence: TGTGCCAGTAGTATAGGGGCCCAGCCCCAGCATTTT. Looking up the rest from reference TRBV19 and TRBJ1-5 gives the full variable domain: DGGITQSPKYLFRKEGQNVTLSCEQNLNHDAMYWYRQDPGQGLRLIYYSQIVNDFQKGDIAEGYSVSREKKESFPLTVTSAQKNPTAFYLCASSIGAQPQHFGDGTRLSIL.

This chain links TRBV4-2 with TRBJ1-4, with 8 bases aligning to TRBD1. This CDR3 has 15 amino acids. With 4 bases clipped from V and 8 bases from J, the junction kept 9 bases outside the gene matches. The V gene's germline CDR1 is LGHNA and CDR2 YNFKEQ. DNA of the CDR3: TGTGCCAGCAGCCCCCCACAGGGGGGGGAGGAAAAACTGTTTTTT. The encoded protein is CASSPPQGGEEKLFF.

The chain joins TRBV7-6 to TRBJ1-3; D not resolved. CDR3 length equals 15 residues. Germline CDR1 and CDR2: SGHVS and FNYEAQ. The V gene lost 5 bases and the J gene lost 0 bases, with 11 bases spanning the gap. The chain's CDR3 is CASSEVGDSGNTIYF. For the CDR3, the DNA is TGTGCCAGCAGCGAAGTGGGAGACTCTGGAAACACCATATATTTT.

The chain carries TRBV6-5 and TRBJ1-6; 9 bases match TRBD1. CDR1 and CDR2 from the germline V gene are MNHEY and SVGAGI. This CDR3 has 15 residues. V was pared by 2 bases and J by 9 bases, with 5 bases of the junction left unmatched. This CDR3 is CASSYVGTGSSPLHF. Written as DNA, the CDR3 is TGTGCCAGCAGTTACGTAGGGACAGGGAGTTCACCCCTCCACTTT.

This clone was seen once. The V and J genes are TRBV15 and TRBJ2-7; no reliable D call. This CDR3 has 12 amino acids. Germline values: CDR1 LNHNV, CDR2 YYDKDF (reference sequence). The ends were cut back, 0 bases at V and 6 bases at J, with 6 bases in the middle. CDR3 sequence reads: CATSRDYSEQYF. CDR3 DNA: TGTGCCACCAGCAGAGATTATAGCGAGCAGTACTTC.

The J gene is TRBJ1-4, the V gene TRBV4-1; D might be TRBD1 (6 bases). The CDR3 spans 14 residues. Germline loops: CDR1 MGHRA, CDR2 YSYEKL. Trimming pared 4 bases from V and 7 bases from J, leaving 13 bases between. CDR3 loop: CASSRLQGFEKLFF. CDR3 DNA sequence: TGCGCCAGCAGCCGATTACAGGGTTTTGAAAAACTGTTTTTT.

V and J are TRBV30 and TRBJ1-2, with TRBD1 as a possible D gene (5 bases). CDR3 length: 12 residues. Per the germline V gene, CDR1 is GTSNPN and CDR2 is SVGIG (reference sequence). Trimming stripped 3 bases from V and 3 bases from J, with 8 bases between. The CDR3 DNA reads TGTGCCTGGAGGGACAAACACTATGGCTACACCTTC. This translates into CAWRDKHYGYTF. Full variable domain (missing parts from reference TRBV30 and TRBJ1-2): SQTIHQWPATLVQPVGSPLSLECTVEGTSNPNLYWYRQAAGRGLQLLFYSVGIGQISSEVPQNLSASRPQDRQFILSSKKLLLSDSGFYLCAWRDKHYGYTFGSGTRLTVV.

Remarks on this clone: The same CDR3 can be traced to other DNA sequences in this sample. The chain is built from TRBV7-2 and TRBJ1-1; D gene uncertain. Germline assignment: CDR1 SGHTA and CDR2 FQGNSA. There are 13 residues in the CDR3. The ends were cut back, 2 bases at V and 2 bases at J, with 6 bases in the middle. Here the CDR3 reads CASSLSRNTEAFF. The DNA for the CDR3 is TGTGCCAGCAGCTTATCGAGAAACACTGAAGCTTTCTTT.

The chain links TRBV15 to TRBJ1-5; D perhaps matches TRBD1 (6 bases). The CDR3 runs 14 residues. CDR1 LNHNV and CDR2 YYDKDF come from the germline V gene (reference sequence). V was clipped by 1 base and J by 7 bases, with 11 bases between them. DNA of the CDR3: TGTGCCACCAGCAGAGGGACAGAAGTCCAGCCCCAGCATTTT. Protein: CATSRGTEVQPQHF.